The present T cell receptor (beta chain) was sequenced within a study of shared clonotypes between healthy human individuals. Points from the study as a whole: In contrast to clonotypes shared by all four donors, non-shared clonotypes had lower generation probabilities.

Using immunoSEQ multiplex PCR, the repertoire was profiled, and TCRdb retains in-frame clones only, with some absent. The table shows 600,000 to 750,000 clones, with more than 70% occurring only once. Trimming cost V 0 bases and J 6 bases, with 5 bases left between them. CDR3 length: 13 amino acids. Germline V gene data show CDR1 as MNHNY and CDR2 as SVGAGI (reference sequence). Comment on this clone: Its antigen is currently unknown.

The rearrangement links TRBV6-6 to TRBJ1-4, with D unresolved. The receptor comes from a woman in her thirties in good health. Sequences were obtained from memory CD4+ T cells sorted from blood. The subset was: CD45RA-negative fraction. The CDR3 sequence: CASSYSIYEKLFF. CDR3 coding DNA: TGTGCCAGCAGTTACTCGATATATGAAAAACTGTTTTTT.